Following are 15 T cell receptor beta chains from one sample sequenced in a study of T cell repertoires in cytomegalovirus infection. MiXCR, run by TCRdb on the reads, gives a single entry per CDR3 protein. The sample includes 250,000 to 300,000 distinct CDR3 sequences, 20% to 30% of them seen just once. Sample: PBMCs. All receptors come from a human donor in good health (CMV status not recorded). Some clones in this sample may be carry-over from other donors' samples.

J is TRBJ1-4 and V is TRBV10-3; 9 bases map to TRBD1. Per germline, CDR1 ENHRY and CDR2 SYGVKD. The CDR3 is 17 residues long. The junction had 10 bases not matched to a gene; V was cut back by 6 bases and J by 2 bases. The CDR3 loop reads CAIRPGQGSSTNEKLFF. CDR3 sequence (DNA): TGTGCCATCAGACCGGGACAGGGAAGTAGTACTAATGAAAAACTGTTTTTT.

The chain couples TRBV3-1 to TRBJ1-1; 8 nucleotides agree with TRBD1. Germline V gives CDR1 LGHDT, CDR2 YNNKEL (reference sequence). This CDR3 is built from 13 residues. With 5 bases clipped from V and 11 bases from J, the junction kept 10 bases outside the gene matches. The CDR3 loop reads CASSSWQGAYAFF. CDR3 nucleotides: TGTGCCAGCAGCTCCTGGCAGGGGGCATATGCTTTCTTT.

This clonotype was seen at least ten times. The chain employs TRBV7-2 and TRBJ2-2, with 11 bases matching TRBD2. CDR3 length: 17 residues. The V segment lost 2 bases and the J segment 4 bases; nucleotides outside the gene matches: 6. Germline assignment: CDR1 SGHTA and CDR2 FQGNSA. The CDR3 sequence is CASSLTSGGLGTGELFF. The CDR3 nucleotides read TGTGCCAGCAGCTTAACTAGCGGGGGCCTGGGCACCGGGGAGCTGTTTTTT.

This rearrangement joins TRBV7-2 to TRBJ1-1, with D uncertain. The CDR3 totals 12 residues. Trimming removed 4 bases from V and 7 bases from J, with 10 bases in between. The germline CDR1 and CDR2 sequences are SGHTA and FQGNSA. The CDR3 region has the DNA TGTGCCAGCAGCTCCACCGGGAGTGAAGCTTTCTTT. This codes for CASSSTGSEAFF.

This clonotype was detected a few times. The rearrangement uses TRBV7-4 and TRBJ2-6; D unresolved. CDR1 and CDR2 from the germline V gene are SGHVT and SQSDAQ. This CDR3 comprises 14 residues. V was trimmed by 5 bases and J by 0 bases, leaving 5 bases between them. The DNA for the CDR3 is TGTGCCAGCAGCCCAAGCTCTGGGGCCAACGTCCTGACTTTC. Protein product: CASSPSSGANVLTF.

This clonotype has just a few counts. This chain uses TRBV20-1 with TRBJ2-7; possibly TRBD1 for D (5 bases). Germline-derived CDR1 and CDR2 are DFQATT and SNEGSKA (reference sequence). The CDR3 has 14 residues. The germline V and J ends were trimmed by 3 bases and 1 base, with 13 bases remaining between them. CDR3 coding DNA: TGCAGTGCTAGGTTCGCAGGGCAATCCTACGAGCAGTACTTC. Its protein is CSARFAGQSYEQYF.

This clonotype was seen a handful of times. The rearrangement joins TRBV5-1 to TRBJ1-2; no clear D gene. Germline lookup yields CDR1 SGHRS and CDR2 YFSETQ. CDR3 size: 14 residues. V dropped 4 bases and J dropped 4 bases, with 14 bases sitting between them. This CDR3 is CASSREGDSYGYTF. The CDR3 DNA sequence: TGCGCCAGCAGCCGGGAGGGCGATTCCTATGGCTACACCTTC.

This clonotype was counted only a few times. The CDR3 spells CASSSRRAGNTEAFF. The CDR3 DNA follows: TGTGCCAGCAGCTCCCGGCGGGCTGGGAACACTGAAGCTTTCTTT. This chain uses TRBV7-2 with TRBJ1-1; no clear D gene. Germline CDR1 reads SGHTA; CDR2 reads FQGNSA. V lost 4 bases and J lost 1, with 13 bases in between. The CDR3 is made up of 15 amino acids.

The V and J genes are TRBV20-1 and TRBJ2-1; 7 bases are shared with TRBD2. V shed 5 bases, J shed 5 bases, and the junction held 3 bases outside the gene matches. CDR1 is DFQATT, CDR2 SNEGSKA, per germline (reference sequence). The CDR3 runs to 12 residues. The CDR3 coding sequence is TGCAGTGCTGCTAGCGGCAACAATGAGCAGTTCTTC. It translates to CSAASGNNEQFF.

This clonotype was observed a handful of times. The chain carries TRBV28 and TRBJ2-1; no clear D gene. CDR3 length: 14 residues. V was shortened by 2 bases and J by 4 bases, with 9 bases between the two germline ends. In germline, CDR1 is MDHEN, CDR2 SYDVKM. The CDR3 is CASSLVQLYNEQFF. For the CDR3, the DNA is TGTGCCAGCAGTTTAGTACAACTTTACAATGAGCAGTTCTTC. The full variable domain, its missing parts supplied by reference TRBV28 and TRBJ2-1, is DVKVTQSSRYLVKRTGEKVFLECVQDMDHENMFWYRQDPGLGLRLIYFSYDVKMKEKGDIPEGYSVSREKKERFSLILESASTNQTSMYLCASSLVQLYNEQFFGPGTRLTVL.

This clonotype appeared many times. In DNA, the CDR3 is TGTGCCAGCAGCTTAGCCCGGATTAACTATGGCTACACCTTC. Amino acid sequence: CASSLARINYGYTF. V usage is TRBV7-2 and J usage is TRBJ1-2; no reliable D call. The CDR3 consists of 14 residues. Trimming removed 0 bases from V and 1 base from J, with 6 bases in between. CDR1 and CDR2 from the germline V gene are SGHTA and FQGNSA.

This clonotype was detected ten times or more. Mismatch with germline at one junction end may stem from a read error. V gene TRBV7-6 combines with J gene TRBJ2-1, with TRBD2 matching over 7 bases. From germline, CDR1 is SGHVS and CDR2 FNYEAQ. CDR3 size: 12 residues. CDR3 nucleotide sequence: TGTGCCAGCAGCTCGCCCACTAGCGAGGCAAGCTTC. This translates into CASSSPTSEASF.

The chain uses TRBV7-2 and TRBJ1-2; tentatively, D is TRBD1 (6 bases). The germline V gene encodes CDR1 SGHTA and CDR2 FQGNSA. This CDR3 region has 15 residues. The V and J ends lost 0 bases and 8 bases respectively, with 16 bases between them. CDR3 nucleotide sequence: TGTGCCAGCAGCTTAGCCGGTACGGGGGGCAGGGGCTACACCTTC. It encodes CASSLAGTGGRGYTF.

This chain connects TRBV12-3 or TRBV12-4 to TRBJ1-3, with D unresolved. V was trimmed by 7 bases and J by 2 bases, leaving 12 bases between them. The CDR3 is 14 amino acids. CDR3 coding DNA: TGTGCCAGCAACCCCCAGGAGACTGGAAACACCATATATTTT. Its translation: CASNPQETGNTIYF.

This clonotype occurred many times. This sequence joins TRBV19 and TRBJ2-7; 12 nucleotides align to TRBD2. Germline V gene data show CDR1 as LNHDA and CDR2 as SQIVND (reference sequence). CDR3 length: 13 amino acids. The V and J ends lost 10 bases and 4 bases, in that order; junction bases with no gene match: 5. The CDR3 reads CAKEGLAGYEQYV. The CDR3 DNA sequence: TGTGCCAAAGAAGGACTAGCGGGATACGAGCAGTACGTC.